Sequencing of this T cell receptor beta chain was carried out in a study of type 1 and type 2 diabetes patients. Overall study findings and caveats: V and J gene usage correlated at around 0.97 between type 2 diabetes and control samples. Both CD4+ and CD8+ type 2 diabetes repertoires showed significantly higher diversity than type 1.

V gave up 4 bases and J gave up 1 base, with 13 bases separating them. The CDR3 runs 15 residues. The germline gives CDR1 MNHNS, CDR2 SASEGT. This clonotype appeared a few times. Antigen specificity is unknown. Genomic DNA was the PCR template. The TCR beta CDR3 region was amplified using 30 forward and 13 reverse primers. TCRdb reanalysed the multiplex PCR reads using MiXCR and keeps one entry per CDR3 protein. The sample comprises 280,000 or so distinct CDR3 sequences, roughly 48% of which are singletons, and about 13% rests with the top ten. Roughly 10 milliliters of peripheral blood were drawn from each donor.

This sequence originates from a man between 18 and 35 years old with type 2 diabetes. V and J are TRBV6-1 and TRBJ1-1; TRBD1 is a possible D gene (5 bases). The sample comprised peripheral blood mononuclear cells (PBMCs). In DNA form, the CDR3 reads TGTGCCAGCAGTGCTTTGACGGGGGGGAACACTGAAGCTTTCTTT. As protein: CASSALTGGNTEAFF.